The 28 T cell receptor beta chains below come from one sample, sequenced in a study of blood T cell repertoires in COVID-19. This table comes from immunoSEQ multiplex PCR, and its TCRdb copy is limited to in-frame clones, with some not included. The sample consists of over 300,000 clones, more than 80% of them appearing once. Sequencing was carried out using peripheral blood. The receptors come from a man aged 18 to 30 who had recovered from COVID-19.

This clone was seen a single time. V is TRBV30 and J is TRBJ1-2, with no clear D. CDR1 and CDR2 (germline): GTSNPN, SVGIG (reference sequence). The V end lost 1 base, the J end lost 2 bases, and 8 bases lay between the germline ends. The CDR3 extends over 13 amino acids. CDR3 sequence: CAWSGVTNYGYTF. In nucleotides, the CDR3 is TGTGCCTGGAGTGGCGTGACAAACTATGGCTACACCTTC. The full variable domain, with the rest looked up from reference TRBV30 and TRBJ1-2, is SQTIHQWPATLVQPVGSPLSLECTVEGTSNPNLYWYRQAAGRGLQLLFYSVGIGQISSEVPQNLSASRPQDRQFILSSKKLLLSDSGFYLCAWSGVTNYGYTFGSGTRLTVV.

V usage is TRBV19 and J usage is TRBJ1-2, with D possibly TRBD1 on 6 matching bases. The CDR3 has 14 residues. Germline CDR1 LNHDA, CDR2 SQIVND (reference sequence). V gave up 7 bases and J gave up 2 bases, with 14 bases separating them. CDR3 bases: TGTGCCAGTAATGGACCGGACAGAAACTATGGCTACACCTTC. Protein sequence: CASNGPDRNYGYTF.

J is TRBJ2-5 and V is TRBV18; 13 bases agree with TRBD2. The CDR3 sequence is 16 residues long. Germline loops: CDR1 KGHSH, CDR2 LQKENI. After removal of 5 bases from V and 2 bases from J, the junction contained 5 bases not matched to a gene. The CDR3 bases are TGTGCCAGCTCATCTCGACTAGCGGGGGGTCAAGAGACCCAGTACTTC. Translation gives CASSSRLAGGQETQYF.

This clone was detected only once. The chain has TRBV7-9 and TRBJ2-7; a possible D gene is TRBD2 (6 bases). CDR1 is SEHNR and CDR2 is FQNEAQ in the germline V gene (reference sequence). CDR3 length: 13 residues. V lost 2 bases, J lost 6 bases, and 11 bases lay in between. Here the CDR3 reads CASSLTTGGEQYF. The CDR3 DNA follows: TGTGCCAGCAGCTTAACTACCGGGGGCGAGCAGTACTTC. Looking up the rest from reference TRBV7-9 and TRBJ2-7 gives the full variable domain: DTGVSQNPRHKITKRGQNVTFRCDPISEHNRLYWYRQTLGQGPEFLTYFQNEAQLEKSRLLSDRFSAERPKGSFSTLEIQRTEQGDSAMYLCASSLTTGGEQYFGPGTRLTVT.

The V call is TRBV9, the J call TRBJ2-5; possible D gene TRBD2, 6 bases. Trimming removed 0 bases at V and 2 bases at J, with 14 bases between. Germline CDR1 SGDLS, CDR2 YYNGEE. The CDR3 has 16 residues. The chain's CDR3 is CASSVGWRGPQETQYF. CDR3 bases: TGTGCCAGCAGCGTAGGCTGGCGGGGACCTCAAGAGACCCAGTACTTC. Full variable domain (outside the CDR3, taken from reference TRBV9 and TRBJ2-5): DSGVTQTPKHLITATGQRVTLRCSPRSGDLSVYWYQQSLDQGLQFLIQYYNGEERAKGNILERFSAQQFPDLHSELNLSSLELGDSALYFCASSVGWRGPQETQYFGPGTRLLVL.

The genes are TRBV9 and TRBJ2-5; 7 bases are shared with TRBD2. Per the germline V gene, CDR1 is SGDLS and CDR2 is YYNGEE. This CDR3 is built from 15 residues. The V and J ends lost 3 bases and 9 bases, in that order; junction bases with no gene match: 14. The CDR3 is CASSAGGLDSAAQYF. The CDR3 DNA reads as TGTGCCAGCAGCGCTGGAGGACTAGACAGTGCGGCCCAGTACTTC.

The chain employs TRBV6-2 or TRBV6-3 and TRBJ1-6, with unresolved D. V shed 6 bases and J shed 7 bases, with 10 bases lying between them. Germline V gene sequence: CDR1 MNHEY, CDR2 SVGEGT. This CDR3 has 13 residues. Here the CDR3 reads CASSLVENSPLHF. In DNA, the CDR3 is TGTGCCAGCAGCCTAGTAGAGAATTCACCCCTCCACTTT.

The rearrangement joins TRBV6-6 to TRBJ1-5, with 10 bases matching TRBD1. Looked up from germline, CDR1 is MNHNY and CDR2 is SVGAGI (reference sequence). This CDR3 spans 15 amino acids. Trimming at V came to 5 bases and at J to 5 bases, leaving 6 bases not matched to a gene. CDR3 sequence reads: CASSDRQGADQPQHF. CDR3 DNA: TGTGCCAGCAGTGACCGACAGGGGGCTGATCAGCCCCAGCATTTT.

This clone has a handful of counts. The chain combines TRBV4-2 with TRBJ1-2; D is uncertain. Trimming cost V 1 base and J 1 base, with 7 bases left between them. The germline CDR1 and CDR2 sequences are LGHNA and YNFKEQ. This CDR3 is built from 14 residues. As DNA, the CDR3 is TGTGCCAGCAGCCAAGGGGGAGATAACTATGGCTACACCTTC. This translates into CASSQGGDNYGYTF.

The chain has TRBV27 and TRBJ2-7; D is unresolved. In germline, CDR1 is MNHEY, CDR2 SMNVEV (reference sequence). Trimming shortened V by 4 bases and J by 1 base, and 11 bases separated the two germline ends. The CDR3 consists of 14 residues. In DNA form, the CDR3 reads TGTGCCAGCAGTTCCTACTACTCATCCTACGAGCAGTACTTC. This encodes CASSSYYSSYEQYF.

The V gene is TRBV19, the J gene TRBJ1-2, with 8 bases fitting TRBD1. The CDR3 runs to 16 residues. The ends lost 1 base at V and 5 bases at J; junction bases unmatched: 9. Germline V gene data show CDR1 as LNHDA and CDR2 as SQIVND (reference sequence). CDR3 nucleotides: TGTGCCAGTAGTATAGCTCCTCGGACAGGGAATTATGGCTACACCTTC. Its translation: CASSIAPRTGNYGYTF.

The chain links TRBV18 to TRBJ2-3, with D unclear. V dropped 3 bases and J dropped 0 bases, with 10 bases sitting between them. Per the germline V gene, CDR1 is KGHSH and CDR2 is LQKENI. This CDR3 has 15 amino acids. The CDR3 sequence: CASSPAETSTDTQYF. As DNA, the CDR3 is TGTGCCAGCTCACCGGCGGAAACTAGCACAGATACGCAGTATTTT. The full variable domain, in which reference TRBV18 and TRBJ2-3 provide the parts outside the CDR3, is NAGVMQNPRHLVRRRGQEARLRCSPMKGHSHVYWYRQLPEEGLKFMVYLQKENIIDESGMPKERFSAEFPKEGPSILRIQQVVRGDSAAYFCASSPAETSTDTQYFGPGTRLTVL.

The chain links TRBV10-3 to TRBJ2-6, with D possibly TRBD2 on 6 matching bases. This CDR3 region has 14 residues. Germline V gene sequence: CDR1 ENHRY, CDR2 SYGVKD. V gave up 7 bases and J gave up 1 base, with 8 bases separating them. The CDR3 sequence: CAINGGSGANVLTF. The CDR3 DNA reads as TGTGCCATCAATGGGGGGTCTGGGGCCAACGTCCTGACTTTC.

The V and J genes are TRBV7-7 and TRBJ2-3; 8 bases are shared with TRBD2. Germline V lookup: CDR1 SSHAT, CDR2 FNYEAQ (reference sequence). Germline trimming cut 6 bases from V and 5 bases from J; bases unmatched to any gene: 19. The CDR3 is 18 residues long. CDR3: CASSGPGKISSGRDTQYF. CDR3 bases: TGTGCCAGCAGTGGTCCGGGAAAGATTTCCAGCGGGAGAGATACGCAGTATTTT.

The chain carries TRBV5-1 and TRBJ2-1, with D hard to call. Germline CDR1 SGHRS, CDR2 YFSETQ. V lost 3 bases to trimming and J lost 8 bases, with 9 bases between them. The CDR3 runs 12 residues. This CDR3 is CASSSRRDEQFF. The CDR3 coding sequence is TGCGCCAGCAGCTCAAGACGGGATGAGCAGTTCTTC.

The DNA of the CDR3 is TGTGCCAGCAGTGAATCTCGGACTAGAGACTACGAGCAGTACTTC. It is translated as CASSESRTRDYEQYF. This chain links TRBV6-1 with TRBJ2-7; TRBD2 agrees at 7 bases. CDR1 and CDR2 from the germline V gene are MNHNS and SASEGT. Trimming at V came to 2 bases and at J to 3 bases, leaving 7 bases not matched to a gene. This CDR3 comprises 15 residues.

V gene TRBV19 combines with J gene TRBJ1-1; the match to TRBD1 covers 7 bases. The V segment lost 6 bases and the J segment 4 bases; nucleotides outside the gene matches: 5. This CDR3 contains 13 residues. Germline assignment: CDR1 LNHDA and CDR2 SQIVND (reference sequence). In nucleotides, the CDR3 is TGTGCCAGTAGCGGGACAGTATCCACTGAAGCTTTCTTT. The encoded protein is CASSGTVSTEAFF.

The chain is built from TRBV2 and TRBJ2-1; TRBD2 agrees at 13 bases. Germline V gene data show CDR1 as SNHLY and CDR2 as FYNNEI. The CDR3 is 17 residues long. Unmatched junction bases numbered 9, after V lost 1 base and J lost 9 bases. The CDR3 loop reads CASSEEGTSGKVFEQFF. The CDR3 DNA reads TGTGCCAGCAGTGAAGAGGGGACTAGCGGGAAGGTGTTTGAGCAGTTCTTC.

The gene calls are TRBV7-2 and TRBJ2-1; 12 bases match TRBD2. Trimming removed 0 bases from V and 9 bases from J; junction bases left unmatched: 12. Germline assignment: CDR1 SGHTA and CDR2 FQGNSA. The CDR3 runs to 18 residues. The CDR3 protein is CASSLALIWLAGGREQFF. The CDR3, as DNA: TGTGCCAGCAGCTTAGCGCTAATTTGGCTAGCGGGAGGGCGTGAGCAGTTCTTC.

V is TRBV12-3 or TRBV12-4 and J is TRBJ2-7; no definite D call. V was cut by 5 bases and J by 0 bases, with 5 bases left in between. The length of the CDR3 is 12 residues. Here the CDR3 reads CASSVHSYEQYF. CDR3 nucleotides: TGTGCCAGCAGTGTTCACTCCTACGAGCAGTACTTC.

The chain recombines TRBV30 with TRBJ1-2; perhaps TRBD1 as D (6 bases). From germline, CDR1 is GTSNPN and CDR2 SVGIG (reference sequence). The CDR3 is 16 residues long. Deletions cut 0 bases from V and 8 bases from J, with 22 bases between. CDR3 sequence: CAWSVRFLQGLRGYTF. CDR3 DNA sequence: TGTGCCTGGAGTGTACGATTCTTGCAGGGGCTCAGAGGCTACACCTTC.

The chain is built from TRBV7-3 and TRBJ1-6; D is ambiguous. The CDR3 sequence is 13 residues long. Germline CDR1 is SGHTA and CDR2 is FQGTGA. Trimming took off 8 bases at V and 6 bases at J, with 11 bases between the two ends. The chain's CDR3 is CASAEGPNSPLHF. CDR3 DNA: TGTGCCAGCGCGGAGGGCCCTAATTCACCCCTCCACTTT. Full variable domain (remainder filled in from reference TRBV7-3 and TRBJ1-6): GAGVSQTPSNKVTEKGKYVELRCDPISGHTALYWYRQSLGQGPEFLIYFQGTGAADDSGLPNDRFFAVRPEGSVSTLKIQRTERGDSAVYLCASAEGPNSPLHFGNGTRLTVT.

The chain carries TRBV7-8 and TRBJ2-1, with 8 nucleotides matching TRBD1. V dropped 6 bases and J dropped 6; count of bases not matched to a gene: 10. CDR3 length: 15 amino acids. Germline-derived CDR1 and CDR2 are SGHVS and FQNEAQ. CDR3 nucleotide sequence: TGTGCCAGCAGGAGGACAGGGTCCAATCTCAATGAGCAGTTCTTC. It is translated as CASRRTGSNLNEQFF.

This chain joins TRBV5-4 and TRBJ1-2, with 7 bases that match TRBD1. The CDR3 spans 14 residues. Losses at the gene ends were 0 bases for V and 4 bases for J; bases not matched to a gene: 3. Germline loops: CDR1 SGHNT, CDR2 YYREEE (reference sequence). The DNA for the CDR3 is TGTGCCAGCAGCTTGGTAGGGGGCGTCTATGGCTACACCTTC. This sequence encodes CASSLVGGVYGYTF.

The gene calls are TRBV18 and TRBJ1-6; 8 bases fit TRBD1. This CDR3 is built from 14 residues. CDR1 and CDR2 from the germline V gene are KGHSH and LQKENI. V lost 3 bases and J lost 7; bases outside the gene matches: 2. The CDR3 loop is CASSPDRGNSPLHF. For the CDR3, the DNA is TGTGCCAGCTCACCCGACAGGGGCAATTCACCCCTCCACTTT.

This clone was seen a few times. The chain joins TRBV7-9 to TRBJ2-2, with TRBD1 matching 8 bases. V lost 5 bases and J lost 4; bases outside the gene matches: 6. CDR1 and CDR2 (germline): SEHNR, FQNEAQ (reference sequence). There are 15 residues in the CDR3. The CDR3 sequence: CASSDRGWATGELFF. Written as DNA, the CDR3 is TGTGCCAGCAGCGACAGGGGTTGGGCCACCGGGGAGCTGTTTTTT.

The chain is built from TRBV5-1 and TRBJ1-1; 10 bases map to TRBD1. Germline loops: CDR1 SGHRS, CDR2 YFSETQ. With V trimmed by 4 bases and J by 4 bases, 16 bases remained unmatched. There are 18 residues in the CDR3. The CDR3 spells CASSPELGTGDVATEAFF. The CDR3 DNA reads TGCGCCAGCAGCCCAGAATTAGGGACAGGGGATGTAGCCACTGAAGCTTTCTTT.

The chain is built from TRBV24-1 and TRBJ2-3; TRBD2 might be the D (5 bases). The V end lost 9 bases, the J end lost 10 bases, and 13 bases lay between the germline ends. Germline V gene lookup returns CDR1 KGHDR and CDR2 SFDVKD. The CDR3 covers 11 residues. The DNA for the CDR3 is TGTGCCACCTCCAGCGGAATGGCGCAGTATTTT. Translating it yields CATSSGMAQYF.